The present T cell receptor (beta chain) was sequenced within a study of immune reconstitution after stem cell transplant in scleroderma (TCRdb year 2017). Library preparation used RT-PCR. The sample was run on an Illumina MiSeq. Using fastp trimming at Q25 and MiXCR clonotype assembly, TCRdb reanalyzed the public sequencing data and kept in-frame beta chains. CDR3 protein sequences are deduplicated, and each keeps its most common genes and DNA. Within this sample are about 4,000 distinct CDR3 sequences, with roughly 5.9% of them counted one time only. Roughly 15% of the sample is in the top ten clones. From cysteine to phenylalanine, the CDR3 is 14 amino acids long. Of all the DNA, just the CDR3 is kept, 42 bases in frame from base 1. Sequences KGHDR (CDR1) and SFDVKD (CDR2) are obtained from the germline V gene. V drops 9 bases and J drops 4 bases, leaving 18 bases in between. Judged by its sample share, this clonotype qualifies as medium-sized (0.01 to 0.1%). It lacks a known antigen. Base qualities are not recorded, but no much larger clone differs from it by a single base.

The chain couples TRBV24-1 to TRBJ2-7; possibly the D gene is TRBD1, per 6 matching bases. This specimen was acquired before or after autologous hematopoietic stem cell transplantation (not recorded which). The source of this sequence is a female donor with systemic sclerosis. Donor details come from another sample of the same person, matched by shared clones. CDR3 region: CATCPNRAGYEQYF. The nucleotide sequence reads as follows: TGTGCCACCTGCCCTAACAGGGCTGGTTACGAGCAGTACTTC.